The sample holds a few counts of the clone carrying this T cell receptor (beta chain). These data belong to a study of CDR3 diversity in severe acne. TCRdb itself ran the PCR reads through MiXCR, one entry per CDR3 protein. The data hold approximately 77,000 distinct CDR3 sequences, with less than 65% observed a single time. Trimming removed 5 bases at V and 4 bases at J, with 11 bases between. Germline CDR1 is LNHDA and CDR2 is SQIVND (reference sequence). This CDR3 spans 13 amino acids. Sample: blood. The sequence was obtained from a male donor with severe acne vulgaris. V is TRBV19 and J is TRBJ1-2; no clear D gene. The CDR3 loop reads CASSPPAIYGYTF. CDR3 coding DNA: TGTGCCAGTAGTCCCCCAGCCATCTATGGCTACACCTTC.